The 10 T cell receptor beta chains listed next were all sequenced from one sample in a study of blood T cell repertoires in COVID-19. TCRdb's copy holds only in-frame clones and misses some; the assay was immunoSEQ multiplex PCR. The table has 120,000 to 150,000 clones, 87% seen once. Sequencing was carried out using peripheral blood. The receptors here all came from a man between 50 and 59 years old who had recovered from COVID-19.

The chain links TRBV29-1 to TRBJ1-1; maybe TRBD1 (6 bases). The CDR3 runs to 13 residues. V gave up 2 bases and J gave up 4 bases, with 11 bases separating them. Looked up from germline, CDR1 is SQVTM and CDR2 is ANQGSEA. CDR3 loop: CSVEKGVGTEAFF. CDR3 in DNA: TGCAGCGTTGAAAAGGGGGTCGGCACTGAAGCTTTCTTT.

The CDR3 sequence is CSASTRTGGGGDPYGYTF. In nucleotides, the CDR3 is TGCAGTGCTAGTACCCGGACAGGCGGAGGAGGGGATCCTTATGGCTACACCTTC. The V and J genes are TRBV20-1 and TRBJ1-2; 7 bases map to TRBD1. The V segment lost 3 bases and the J segment 5 bases; nucleotides outside the gene matches: 21. The CDR3 consists of 18 residues. Germline V gene data show CDR1 as DFQATT and CDR2 as SNEGSKA (reference sequence).

This clone was seen just once. J is TRBJ1-6 and V is TRBV20-1; 9 nucleotides agree with TRBD1. V shed 3 bases, J shed 10 bases, and the junction held 7 bases outside the gene matches. Germline values: CDR1 DFQATT, CDR2 SNEGSKA (reference sequence). The CDR3 consists of 14 residues. The CDR3 protein is CSASPGQGRSPLHF. Here the CDR3 DNA reads TGCAGTGCTAGTCCGGGACAGGGCAGATCACCCCTCCACTTT.

The chain joins TRBV7-9 to TRBJ1-2, with unresolved D. Germline CDR1 is SEHNR and CDR2 is FQNEAQ (reference sequence). V gave up 4 bases and J gave up 0 bases, with 9 bases separating them. CDR3 length equals 14 residues. CDR3 sequence: CASSSPGTNYGYTF. CDR3 nucleotides: TGTGCCAGCAGCTCGCCCGGGACTAACTATGGCTACACCTTC.

This clone was seen just once. The J gene is TRBJ1-2, the V gene TRBV29-1, with D perhaps TRBD1 (5 bases). From germline, CDR1 is SQVTM and CDR2 ANQGSEA. V lost 8 bases and J lost 5, with 18 bases in between. The CDR3 extends over 13 amino acids. As DNA, the CDR3 is TGCAGCTACACCCAGGGAGGTGTGTATGGCTACACCTTC. This encodes CSYTQGGVYGYTF.

The CDR3 region has the DNA TGTGCCAGCAGTTACGACCCCCGCAGGGCCGGAGAGACCCAGTACTTC. It translates to CASSYDPRRAGETQYF. V and J are TRBV6-2 or TRBV6-3 and TRBJ2-5, with D perhaps TRBD1 (5 bases). Germline V CDR1 and CDR2: MNHEY, SVGEGT. V was shortened by 2 bases and J by 4 bases, with 17 bases between the two germline ends. The CDR3 covers 16 residues.

This sequence joins TRBV27 and TRBJ1-1, with 10 bases that match TRBD1. Germline V gene data show CDR1 as MNHEY and CDR2 as SMNVEV (reference sequence). The trim removed 5 bases at V and 10 bases at J, leaving 10 bases unmatched. This CDR3 has 14 residues. The CDR3 DNA reads TGTGCCAGCAGTGGGACAGGGGAATTAGTGAGAGCTTTCTTT. Its translation: CASSGTGELVRAFF.

This clone was picked up one time. V usage is TRBV5-4 and J usage is TRBJ2-1; 8 bases agree with TRBD1. After removal of 4 bases from V and 3 bases from J, the junction contained 6 bases not matched to a gene. Germline V gives CDR1 SGHNT, CDR2 YYREEE (reference sequence). The CDR3 covers 15 residues. CDR3 DNA: TGTGCCAGCAGCCTCGGACAGGGTGTCTACAATGAGCAGTTCTTC. It translates to CASSLGQGVYNEQFF. The variable domain in full, completed from reference TRBV5-4 and TRBJ2-1, reads ETGVTQSPTHLIKTRGQQVTLRCSSQSGHNTVSWYQQALGQGPQFIFQYYREEENGRGNFPPRFSGLQFPNYSSELNVNALELDDSALYLCASSLGQGVYNEQFFGPGTRLTVL.

The V and J genes are TRBV6-2 or TRBV6-3 and TRBJ1-4, with 7 bases lining up with TRBD1. CDR1 MNHEY and CDR2 SVGEGT come from the germline V gene. The CDR3 is made up of 15 amino acids. J was trimmed by 7 bases and V by 5 bases; bases with no gene match: 10. The CDR3 is CASSATGASFEKLFF. CDR3 bases: TGTGCCAGCAGTGCCACAGGGGCTTCGTTTGAAAAACTGTTTTTT.

The chain couples TRBV27 to TRBJ2-3; D call uncertain. The CDR3 covers 17 residues. The V and J ends lost 0 bases and 4 bases respectively, with 17 bases between them. Germline loops: CDR1 MNHEY, CDR2 SMNVEV (reference sequence). The CDR3: CASSLSMYRRSADTQYF. The CDR3, as DNA: TGTGCCAGCAGTTTATCGATGTACCGGCGGTCCGCAGATACGCAGTATTTT.